Given below is one T cell receptor (beta chain) in context. Time point reported: pre-sensitization, week 0. Regarding treatment: therapeutic diphenylcyclopropenone sensitization with weekly scalp DPC. TCRdb independently ran MiXCR on the RACE reads; one entry per CDR3 protein. The data hold about 120,000 distinct CDR3 sequences, with about 14% observed a single time. These data are taken from a study of human T cells and chemical hapten exposure. The sequence came from a woman younger than 35 with alopecia areata. Some clones in this sample may be carry-over from other donors' samples. The sequences come from whole blood, collected in connection with sensitization to the hapten diphenylcyclopropenone (DPC).

The CDR3 coding sequence is TGTGCCAGCAGCTTAATTCAGGGATATGGCTACACCTTC. It yields the protein CASSLIQGYGYTF. The V gene is TRBV7-9, the J gene TRBJ1-2, with a weak D call TRBD1 (5 bases). V gave up 2 bases and J gave up 5 bases, with 9 bases separating them. The V gene's germline CDR1 is SEHNR and CDR2 FQNEAQ (reference sequence). The CDR3 covers 13 residues.